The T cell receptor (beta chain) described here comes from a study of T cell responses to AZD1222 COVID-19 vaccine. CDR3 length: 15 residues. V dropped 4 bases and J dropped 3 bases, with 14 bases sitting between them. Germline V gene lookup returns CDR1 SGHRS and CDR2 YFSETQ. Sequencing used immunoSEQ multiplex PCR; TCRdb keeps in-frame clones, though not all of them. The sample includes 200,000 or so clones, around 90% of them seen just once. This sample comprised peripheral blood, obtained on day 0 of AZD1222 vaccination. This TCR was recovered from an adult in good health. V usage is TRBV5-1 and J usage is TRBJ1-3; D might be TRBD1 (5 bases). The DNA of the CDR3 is TGCGCCAGCAGCCAACCAGGGTCAGTTGGAAACACCATATATTTT. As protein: CASSQPGSVGNTIYF.